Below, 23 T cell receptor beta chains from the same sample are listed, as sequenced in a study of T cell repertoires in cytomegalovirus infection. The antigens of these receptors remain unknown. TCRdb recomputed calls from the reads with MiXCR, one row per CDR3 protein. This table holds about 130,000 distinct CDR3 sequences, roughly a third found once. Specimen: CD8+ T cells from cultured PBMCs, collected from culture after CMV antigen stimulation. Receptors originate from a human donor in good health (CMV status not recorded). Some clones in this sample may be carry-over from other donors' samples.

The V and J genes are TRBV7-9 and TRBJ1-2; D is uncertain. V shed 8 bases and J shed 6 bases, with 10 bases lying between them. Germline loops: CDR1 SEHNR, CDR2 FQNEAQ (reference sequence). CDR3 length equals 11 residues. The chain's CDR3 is CASAEGDGYTF. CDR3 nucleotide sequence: TGTGCCAGCGCGGAGGGTGATGGCTACACCTTC.

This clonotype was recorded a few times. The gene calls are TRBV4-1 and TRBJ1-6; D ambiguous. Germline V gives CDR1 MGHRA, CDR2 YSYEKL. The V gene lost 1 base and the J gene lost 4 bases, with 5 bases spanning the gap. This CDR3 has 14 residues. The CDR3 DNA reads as TGCGCCAGCAGCCAAGCGGCTTATAATTCACCCCTCCACTTT. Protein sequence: CASSQAAYNSPLHF.

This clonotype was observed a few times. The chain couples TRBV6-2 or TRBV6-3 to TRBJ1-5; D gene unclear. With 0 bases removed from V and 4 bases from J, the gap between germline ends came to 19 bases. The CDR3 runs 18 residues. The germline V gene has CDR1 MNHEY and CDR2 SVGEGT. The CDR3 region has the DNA TGTGCCAGCAGTTACTCGCCTACTGAGGGAATAAGGAATCAGCCCCAGCATTTT. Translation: CASSYSPTEGIRNQPQHF.

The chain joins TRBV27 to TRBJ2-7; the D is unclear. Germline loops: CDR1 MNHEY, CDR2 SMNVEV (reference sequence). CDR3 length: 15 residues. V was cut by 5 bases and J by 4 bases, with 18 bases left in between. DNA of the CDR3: TGTGCCAGCAGTCCGGGCCAGACGGGTGGTTACGAGCAGTACTTC. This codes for CASSPGQTGGYEQYF.

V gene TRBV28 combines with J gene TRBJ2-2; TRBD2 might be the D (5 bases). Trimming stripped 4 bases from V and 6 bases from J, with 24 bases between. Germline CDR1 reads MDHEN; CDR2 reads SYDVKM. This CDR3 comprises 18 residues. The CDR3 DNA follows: TGTGCCAGCAGTTCCAACTCAGGAGGAGTAGCTCTTGCCGGGGAGCTGTTTTTT. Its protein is CASSSNSGGVALAGELFF.

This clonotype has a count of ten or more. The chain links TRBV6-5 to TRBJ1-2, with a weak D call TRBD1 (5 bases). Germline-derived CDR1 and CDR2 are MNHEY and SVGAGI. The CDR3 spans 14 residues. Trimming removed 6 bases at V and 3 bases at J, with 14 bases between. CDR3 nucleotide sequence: TGTGCCAGCAGCTACACCGGGACCTACTATGGCTACACCTTC. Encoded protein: CASSYTGTYYGYTF.

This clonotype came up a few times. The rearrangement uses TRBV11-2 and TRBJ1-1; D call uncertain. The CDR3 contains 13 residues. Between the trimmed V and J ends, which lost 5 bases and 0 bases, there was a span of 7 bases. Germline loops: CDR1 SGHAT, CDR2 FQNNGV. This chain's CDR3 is CASSDGLNTEAFF. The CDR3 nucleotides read TGTGCCAGCAGCGACGGCCTGAACACTGAAGCTTTCTTT.

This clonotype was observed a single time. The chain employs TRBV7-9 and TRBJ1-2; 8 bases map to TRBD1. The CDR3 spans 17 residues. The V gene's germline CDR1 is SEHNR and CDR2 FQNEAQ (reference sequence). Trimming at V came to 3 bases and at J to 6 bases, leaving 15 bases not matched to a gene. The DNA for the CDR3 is TGTGCCAGCAGCTTGAAAGGACAGGGTGTTATCGTGGATGGCTACACCTTC. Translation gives CASSLKGQGVIVDGYTF.

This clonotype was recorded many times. The CDR3 bases are TGTGCCAGCAGCTTAGGAGCGGGTCTCTCTTACGAGCAGTACTTC. This gives the protein CASSLGAGLSYEQYF. The chain recombines TRBV7-6 with TRBJ2-7, with D possibly being TRBD2 (6 bases). V lost 1 base, J lost 4 bases, and 14 bases lay in between. CDR1 is SGHVS and CDR2 is FNYEAQ in the germline V gene. The CDR3 length is 15 residues.

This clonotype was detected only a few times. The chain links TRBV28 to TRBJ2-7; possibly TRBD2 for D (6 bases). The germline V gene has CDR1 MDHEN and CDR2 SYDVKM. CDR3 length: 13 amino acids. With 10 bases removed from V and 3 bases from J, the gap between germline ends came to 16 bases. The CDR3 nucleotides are TGTGCCACCGACCCCGGGGGTCGCTACGAGCAGTACTTC. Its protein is CATDPGGRYEQYF.

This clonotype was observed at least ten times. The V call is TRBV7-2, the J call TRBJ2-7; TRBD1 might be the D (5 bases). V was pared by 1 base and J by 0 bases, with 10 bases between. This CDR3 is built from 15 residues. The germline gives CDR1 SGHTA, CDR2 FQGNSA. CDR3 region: CASSLVQGSSYEQYF. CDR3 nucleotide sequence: TGTGCCAGCAGCTTAGTCCAGGGTAGCTCCTACGAGCAGTACTTC.

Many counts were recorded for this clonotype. In DNA form, the CDR3 reads TGTGCCAGCAGCTTATTCTTGACACCCCGCGGCAATGAGCAGTTCTTC. Amino acids: CASSLFLTPRGNEQFF. The V gene is TRBV7-2, the J gene TRBJ2-1, with D hard to call. V shed 2 bases and J shed 6 bases, with 17 bases lying between them. The CDR3 runs to 16 residues. Germline lookup yields CDR1 SGHTA and CDR2 FQGNSA.

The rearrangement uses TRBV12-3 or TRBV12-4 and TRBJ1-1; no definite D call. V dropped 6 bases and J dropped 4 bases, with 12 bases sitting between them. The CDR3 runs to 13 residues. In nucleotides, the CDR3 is TGTGCCAGCAGGAAGGGTGGCGGCACTGAAGCTTTCTTT. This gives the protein CASRKGGGTEAFF.

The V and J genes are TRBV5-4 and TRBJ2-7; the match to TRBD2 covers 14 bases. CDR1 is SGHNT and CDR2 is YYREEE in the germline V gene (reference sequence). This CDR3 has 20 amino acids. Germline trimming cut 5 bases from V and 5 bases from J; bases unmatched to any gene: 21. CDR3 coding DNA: TGTGCCAGCAGTCACCATGGACTAGCGGGGGGTCTAATCTCCCTCGACGAGCAGTACTTC. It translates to CASSHHGLAGGLISLDEQYF.

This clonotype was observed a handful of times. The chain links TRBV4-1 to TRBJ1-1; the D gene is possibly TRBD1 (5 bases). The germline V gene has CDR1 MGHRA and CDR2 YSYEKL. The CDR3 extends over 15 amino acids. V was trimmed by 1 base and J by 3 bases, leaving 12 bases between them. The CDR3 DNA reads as TGCGCCAGCAGCCAAGCTGGGGGAGGGTACACTGAAGCTTTCTTT. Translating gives CASSQAGGGYTEAFF.

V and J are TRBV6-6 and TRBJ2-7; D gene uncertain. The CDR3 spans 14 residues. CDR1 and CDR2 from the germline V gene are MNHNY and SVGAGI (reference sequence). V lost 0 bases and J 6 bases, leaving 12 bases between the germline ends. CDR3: CASSYSGQVTEQYF. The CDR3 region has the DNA TGTGCCAGCAGTTACTCTGGGCAGGTGACCGAGCAGTACTTC.

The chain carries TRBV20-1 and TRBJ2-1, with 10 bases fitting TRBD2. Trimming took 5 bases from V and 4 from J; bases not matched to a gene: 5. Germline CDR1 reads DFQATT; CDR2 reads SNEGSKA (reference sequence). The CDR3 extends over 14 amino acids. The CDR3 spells CSAVASGGYNEQFF. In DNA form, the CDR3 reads TGCAGTGCTGTTGCTAGCGGGGGATACAATGAGCAGTTCTTC.

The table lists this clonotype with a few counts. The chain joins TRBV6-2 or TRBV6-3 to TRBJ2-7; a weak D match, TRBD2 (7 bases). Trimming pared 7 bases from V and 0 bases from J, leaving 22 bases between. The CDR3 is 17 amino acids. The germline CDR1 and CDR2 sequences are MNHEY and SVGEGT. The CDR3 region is CASTLSRGGASSYEQYF. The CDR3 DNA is TGTGCCAGCACCCTATCCCGAGGGGGGGCGAGCTCCTACGAGCAGTACTTC.

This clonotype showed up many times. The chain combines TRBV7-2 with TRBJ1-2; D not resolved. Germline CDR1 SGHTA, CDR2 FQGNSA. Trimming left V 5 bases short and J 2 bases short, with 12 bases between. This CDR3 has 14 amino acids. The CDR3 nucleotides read TGTGCCAGCAGCACAATGACGAGAAACTATGGCTACACCTTC. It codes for CASSTMTRNYGYTF.

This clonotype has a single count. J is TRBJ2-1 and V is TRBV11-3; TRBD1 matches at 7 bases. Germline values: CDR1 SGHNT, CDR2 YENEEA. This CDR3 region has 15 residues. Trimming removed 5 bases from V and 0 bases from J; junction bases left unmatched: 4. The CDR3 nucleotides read TGTGCCAGCAGCCGAGGGGGCCTCTCCTACAATGAGCAGTTCTTC. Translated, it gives CASSRGGLSYNEQFF.

CDR3 DNA: TGTGCCAGCAGCTTGGCTGGGGACAGAAACATTCAGTACTTC. Translation: CASSLAGDRNIQYF. The genes are TRBV5-6 and TRBJ2-4; TRBD1 matches at 7 bases. V was clipped by 0 bases and J by 6 bases; unmatched bases: 3. The CDR3 runs to 14 residues. The germline gives CDR1 SGHDT, CDR2 YYEEEE.

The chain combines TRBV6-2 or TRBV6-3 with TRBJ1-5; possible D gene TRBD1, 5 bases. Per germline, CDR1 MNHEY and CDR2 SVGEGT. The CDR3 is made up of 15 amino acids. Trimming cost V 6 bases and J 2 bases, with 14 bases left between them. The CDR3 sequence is CASSPRDLGNQPQHF. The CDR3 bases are TGTGCCAGCAGCCCCAGGGACCTAGGCAATCAGCCCCAGCATTTT.

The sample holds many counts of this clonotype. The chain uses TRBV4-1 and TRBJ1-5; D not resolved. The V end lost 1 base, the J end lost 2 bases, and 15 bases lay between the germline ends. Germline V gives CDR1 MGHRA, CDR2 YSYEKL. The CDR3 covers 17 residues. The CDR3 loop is CASSQVPGLTGNQPQHF. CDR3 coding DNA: TGCGCCAGCAGCCAAGTCCCTGGTCTTACGGGCAATCAGCCCCAGCATTTT.